This section outlines one T cell receptor beta chain sequence together with its context. Its antigen is not identified. This record comes from a study of T cells expressing NK-cell markers. Study summary: Repertoires of TCR beta were obtained from T cells sorted as CD3+CD56+NKG2C+, CD3+CD56+NKG2C- and CD3+CD56-NKG2C+.

The study's findings and limits: Roughly 1.0-8% of CD8+ T cells in several donors belonged to dominant NKG2C+ clonotypes. Similarly, these clonotypes led the CD3+CD56-NKG2C+ fraction as well in several donors.

The cDNA for TCR beta came from 5'RACE template switching with UMIs. From the 5' RACE reads, TCRdb lists one entry per CDR3 protein and no DNA. The listing contains hundreds of thousands of distinct CDR3 sequences. Germline values: CDR1 SGDLS, CDR2 YYNGEE. The CDR3 sequence is 16 residues long. The chain recombines TRBV9 with TRBJ2-7; absent DNA, TCRdb's TRBD2 call cannot be checked. The sequenced sample was blood T cells: a sorted CD56 or NKG2C T cell subset, CD4+ or CD8+ T cells, or bulk PBMC T cells (not recorded which). The TCR originated in a woman between 18 and 70 years old in good health. The CDR3 spells CASSVGLAGRTYEQYF.